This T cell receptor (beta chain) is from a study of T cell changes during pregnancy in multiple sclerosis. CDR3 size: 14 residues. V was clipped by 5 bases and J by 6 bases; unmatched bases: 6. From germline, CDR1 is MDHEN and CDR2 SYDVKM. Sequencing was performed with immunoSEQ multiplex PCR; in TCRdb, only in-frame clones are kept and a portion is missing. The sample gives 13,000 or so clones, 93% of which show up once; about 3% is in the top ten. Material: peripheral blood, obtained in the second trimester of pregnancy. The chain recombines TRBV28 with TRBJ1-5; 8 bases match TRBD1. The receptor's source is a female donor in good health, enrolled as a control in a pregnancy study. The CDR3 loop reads CASSPVRGLQPQHF. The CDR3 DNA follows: TGTGCCAGCAGTCCAGTCAGGGGGCTTCAGCCCCAGCATTTT.